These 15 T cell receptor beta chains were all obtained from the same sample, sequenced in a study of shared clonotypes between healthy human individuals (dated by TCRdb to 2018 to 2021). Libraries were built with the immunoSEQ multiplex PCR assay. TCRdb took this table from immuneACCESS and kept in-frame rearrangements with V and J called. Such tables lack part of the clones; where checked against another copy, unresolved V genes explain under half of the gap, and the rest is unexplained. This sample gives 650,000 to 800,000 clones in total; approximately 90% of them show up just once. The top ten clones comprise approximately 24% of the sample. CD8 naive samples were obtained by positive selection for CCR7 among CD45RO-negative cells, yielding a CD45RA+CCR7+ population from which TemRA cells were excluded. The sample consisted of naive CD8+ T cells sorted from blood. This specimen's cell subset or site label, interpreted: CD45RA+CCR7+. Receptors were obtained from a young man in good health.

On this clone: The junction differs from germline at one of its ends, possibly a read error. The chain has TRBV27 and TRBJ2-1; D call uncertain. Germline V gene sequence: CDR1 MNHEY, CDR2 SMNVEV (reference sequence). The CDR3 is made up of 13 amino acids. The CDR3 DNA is TGTGCCAGCAGATTATACACGAGCCATGAGCAGTTCTTC. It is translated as CASRLYTSHEQFF.

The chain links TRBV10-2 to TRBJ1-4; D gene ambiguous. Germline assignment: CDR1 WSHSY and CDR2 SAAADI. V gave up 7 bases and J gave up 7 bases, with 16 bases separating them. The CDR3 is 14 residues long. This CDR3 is CASKIGSTGEKLFF. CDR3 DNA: TGCGCCAGCAAGATAGGTTCAACGGGTGAAAAACTGTTTTTT.

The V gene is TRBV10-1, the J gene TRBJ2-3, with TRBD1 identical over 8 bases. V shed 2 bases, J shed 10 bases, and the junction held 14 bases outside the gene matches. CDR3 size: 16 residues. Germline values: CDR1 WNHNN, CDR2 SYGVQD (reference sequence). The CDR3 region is CASSETNSRTGLAQYF. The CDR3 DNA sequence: TGCGCCAGCAGTGAGACTAATTCCAGGACAGGGTTGGCGCAGTATTTT.

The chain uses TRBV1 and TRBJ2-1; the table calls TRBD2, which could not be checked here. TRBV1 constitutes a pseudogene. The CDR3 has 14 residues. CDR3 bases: TGCACCAGCCTACGGACTAGCGGGAACAATGAGCAGTTCTTC. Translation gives CTSLRTSGNNEQFF.

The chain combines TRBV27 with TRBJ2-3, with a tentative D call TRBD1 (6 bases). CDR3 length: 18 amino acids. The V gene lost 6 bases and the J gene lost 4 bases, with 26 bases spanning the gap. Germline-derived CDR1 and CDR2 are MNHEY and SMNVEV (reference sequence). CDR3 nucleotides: TGTGCCAGCAGCCTACTAACAGGGTTGGTTCCCATCGCAGATACGCAGTATTTT. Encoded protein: CASSLLTGLVPIADTQYF.

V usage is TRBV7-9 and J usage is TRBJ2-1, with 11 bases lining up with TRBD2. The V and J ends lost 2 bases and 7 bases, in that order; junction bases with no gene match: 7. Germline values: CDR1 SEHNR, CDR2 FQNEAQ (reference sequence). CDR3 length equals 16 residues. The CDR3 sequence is CASSLLAGGPINEQFF. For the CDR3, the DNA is TGTGCCAGCAGCTTATTAGCGGGAGGGCCAATAAATGAGCAGTTCTTC.

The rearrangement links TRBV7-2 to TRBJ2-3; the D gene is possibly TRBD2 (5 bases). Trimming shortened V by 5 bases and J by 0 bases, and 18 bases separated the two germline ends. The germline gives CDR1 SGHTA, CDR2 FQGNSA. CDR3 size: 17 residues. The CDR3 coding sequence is TGTGCCAGCAGCAACCCAGCGGAGCTTTCTAGCACAGATACGCAGTATTTT. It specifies CASSNPAELSSTDTQYF.

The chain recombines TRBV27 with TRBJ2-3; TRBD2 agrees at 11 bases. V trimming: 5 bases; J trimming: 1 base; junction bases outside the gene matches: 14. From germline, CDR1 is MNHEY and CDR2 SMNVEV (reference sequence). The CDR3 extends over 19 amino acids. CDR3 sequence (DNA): TGTGCCAGCAGTAGGGCCGGGATAGCGGGAGGGCCCCGCACAGATACGCAGTATTTT. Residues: CASSRAGIAGGPRTDTQYF.

The CDR3 coding sequence is TGTGCCAGCAGCTTCCCACAGGGGGAAGAGACCCAGTACTTC. Translating gives CASSFPQGEETQYF. The chain recombines TRBV5-5 with TRBJ2-5; 8 positions match TRBD1. Germline loops: CDR1 SGHKS, CDR2 YYEKEE (reference sequence). The CDR3 has 14 amino acids. V was pared by 2 bases and J by 3 bases, with 3 bases of the junction left unmatched.

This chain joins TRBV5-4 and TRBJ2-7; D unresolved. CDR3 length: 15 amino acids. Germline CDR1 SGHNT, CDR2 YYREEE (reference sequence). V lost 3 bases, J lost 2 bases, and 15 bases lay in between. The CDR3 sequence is CASSSPEAPTYEQYF. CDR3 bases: TGTGCCAGCAGCTCCCCCGAGGCTCCGACCTACGAGCAGTACTTC.

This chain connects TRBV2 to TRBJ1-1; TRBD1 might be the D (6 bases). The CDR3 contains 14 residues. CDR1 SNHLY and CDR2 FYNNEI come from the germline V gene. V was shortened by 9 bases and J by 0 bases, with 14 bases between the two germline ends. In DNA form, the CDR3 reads TGTGCCAGGGGGCTAGGACAGATGAACACTGAAGCTTTCTTT. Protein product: CARGLGQMNTEAFF. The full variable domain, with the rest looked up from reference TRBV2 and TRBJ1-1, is EPEVTQTPSHQVTQMGQEVILRCVPISNHLYFYWYRQILGQKVEFLVSFYNNEISEKSEIFDDQFSVERPDGSNFTLKIRSTKLEDSAMYFCARGLGQMNTEAFFGQGTRLTVV.

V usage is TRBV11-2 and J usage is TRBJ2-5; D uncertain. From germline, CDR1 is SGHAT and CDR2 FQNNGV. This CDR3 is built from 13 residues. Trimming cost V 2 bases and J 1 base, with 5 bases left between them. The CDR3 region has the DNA TGTGCCAGCAGCTTATACAGCCAAGAGACCCAGTACTTC. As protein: CASSLYSQETQYF.

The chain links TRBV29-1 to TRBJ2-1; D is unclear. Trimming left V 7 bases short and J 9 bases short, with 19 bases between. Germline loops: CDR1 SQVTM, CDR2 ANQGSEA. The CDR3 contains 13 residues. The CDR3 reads CSGSRANEIEQFF. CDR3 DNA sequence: TGCAGCGGATCACGGGCAAACGAAATTGAGCAGTTCTTC.

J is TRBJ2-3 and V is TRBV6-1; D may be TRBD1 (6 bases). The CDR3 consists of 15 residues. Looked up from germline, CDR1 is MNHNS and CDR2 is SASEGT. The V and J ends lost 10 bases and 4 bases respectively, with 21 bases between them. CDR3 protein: CATRGPKRAPDTQYF. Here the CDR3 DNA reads TGTGCCACCAGGGGACCCAAACGGGCCCCAGATACGCAGTATTTT.

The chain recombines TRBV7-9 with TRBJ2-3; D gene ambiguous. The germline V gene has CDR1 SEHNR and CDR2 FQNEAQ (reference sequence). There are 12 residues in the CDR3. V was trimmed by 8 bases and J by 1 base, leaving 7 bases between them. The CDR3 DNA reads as TGTGCCAGCCAGCAGGGCACAGATACGCAGTATTTT. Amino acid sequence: CASQQGTDTQYF.